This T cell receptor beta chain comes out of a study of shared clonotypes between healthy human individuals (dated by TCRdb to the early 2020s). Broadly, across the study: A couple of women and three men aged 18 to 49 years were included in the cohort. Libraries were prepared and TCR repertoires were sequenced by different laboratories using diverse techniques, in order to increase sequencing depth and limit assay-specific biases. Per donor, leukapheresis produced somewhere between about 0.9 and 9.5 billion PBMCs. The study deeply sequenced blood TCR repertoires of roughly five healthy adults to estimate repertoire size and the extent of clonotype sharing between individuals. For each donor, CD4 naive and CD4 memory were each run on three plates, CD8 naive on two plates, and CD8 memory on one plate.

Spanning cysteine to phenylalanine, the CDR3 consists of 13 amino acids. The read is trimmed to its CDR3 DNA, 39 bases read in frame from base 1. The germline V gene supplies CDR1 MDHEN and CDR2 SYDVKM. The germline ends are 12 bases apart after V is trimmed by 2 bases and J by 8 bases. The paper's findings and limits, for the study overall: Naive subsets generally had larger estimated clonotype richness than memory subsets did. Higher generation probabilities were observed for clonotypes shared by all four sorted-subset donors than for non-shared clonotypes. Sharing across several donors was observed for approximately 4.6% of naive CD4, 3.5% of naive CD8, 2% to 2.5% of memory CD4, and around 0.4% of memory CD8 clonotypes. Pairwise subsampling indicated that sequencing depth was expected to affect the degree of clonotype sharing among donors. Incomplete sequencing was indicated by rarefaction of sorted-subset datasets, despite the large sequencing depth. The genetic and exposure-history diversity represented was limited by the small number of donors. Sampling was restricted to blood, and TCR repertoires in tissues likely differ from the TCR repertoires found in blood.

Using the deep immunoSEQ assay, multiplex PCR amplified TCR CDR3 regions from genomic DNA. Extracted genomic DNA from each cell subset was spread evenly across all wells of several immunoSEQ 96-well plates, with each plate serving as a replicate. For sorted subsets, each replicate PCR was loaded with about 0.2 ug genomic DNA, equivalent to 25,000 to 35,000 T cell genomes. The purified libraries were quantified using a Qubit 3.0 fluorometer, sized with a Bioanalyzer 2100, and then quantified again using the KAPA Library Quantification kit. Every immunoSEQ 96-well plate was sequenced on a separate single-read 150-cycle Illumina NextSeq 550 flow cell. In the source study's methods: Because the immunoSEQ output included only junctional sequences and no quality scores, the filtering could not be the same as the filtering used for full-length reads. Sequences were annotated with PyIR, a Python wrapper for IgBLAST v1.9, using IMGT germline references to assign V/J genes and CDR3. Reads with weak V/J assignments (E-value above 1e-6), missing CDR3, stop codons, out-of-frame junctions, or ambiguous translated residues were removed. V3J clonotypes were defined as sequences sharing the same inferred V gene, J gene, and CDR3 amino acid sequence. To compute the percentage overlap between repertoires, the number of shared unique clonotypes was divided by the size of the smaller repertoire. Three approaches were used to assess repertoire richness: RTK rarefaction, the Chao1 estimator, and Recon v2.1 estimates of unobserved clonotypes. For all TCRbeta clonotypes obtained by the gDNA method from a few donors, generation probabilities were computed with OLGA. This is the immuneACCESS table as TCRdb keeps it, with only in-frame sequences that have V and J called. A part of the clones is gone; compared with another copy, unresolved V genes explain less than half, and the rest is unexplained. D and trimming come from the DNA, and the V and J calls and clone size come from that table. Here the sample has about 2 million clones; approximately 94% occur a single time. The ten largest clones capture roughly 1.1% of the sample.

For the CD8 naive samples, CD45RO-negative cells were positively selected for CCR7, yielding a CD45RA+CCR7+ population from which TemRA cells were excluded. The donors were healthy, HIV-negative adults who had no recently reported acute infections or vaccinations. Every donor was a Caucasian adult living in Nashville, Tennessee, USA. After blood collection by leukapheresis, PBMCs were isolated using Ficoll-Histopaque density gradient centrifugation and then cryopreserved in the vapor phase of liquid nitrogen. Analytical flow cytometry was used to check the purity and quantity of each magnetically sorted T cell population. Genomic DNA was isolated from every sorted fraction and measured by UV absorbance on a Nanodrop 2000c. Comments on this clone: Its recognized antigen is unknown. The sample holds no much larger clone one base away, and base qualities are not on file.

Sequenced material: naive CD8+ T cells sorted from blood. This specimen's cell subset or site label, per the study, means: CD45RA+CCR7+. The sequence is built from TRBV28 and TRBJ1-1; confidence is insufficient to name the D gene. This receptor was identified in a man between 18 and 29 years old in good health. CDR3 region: CASSLEARTEAFF. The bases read TGTGCCAGCAGTTTAGAGGCCCGCACAGAAGCTTTCTTT.